This T cell receptor (beta chain) emerged from a study of regulatory T cells in long-lasting Graves disease. Assembly of TCR beta libraries relied on iRepertoire HTBI primers together with Arm-PCR of CDR3 regions. Each CDR3 protein is one row after TCRdb ran MiXCR on the multiplex PCR reads. Of 350,000 to 500,000 distinct CDR3 sequences in the sample, 11% to 15% were seen once. In its sample, this clonotype was seen many times. CDR3 length equals 14 residues. The J segment lost 6 bases and the V segment lost 3 bases, leaving 5 bases of the junction unmatched. The time point here: newly diagnosed GD, antithyroid drugs for less than 3 months. Extracted RNA from PBMCs served as the source of the TCR library. The same specimen was also included in a second study, on T cells in Graves' hyperthyroidism and ophthalmopathy.

The source was peripheral blood mononuclear cells (PBMCs), collected at new diagnosis, from a patient treated with antithyroid drugs. The rearrangement uses TRBV12-3 or TRBV12-4 and TRBJ1-1; 9 bases line up with TRBD1. This clonotype originated in a woman between 45 and 65 years old with Graves disease. CDR3 sequence reads: CASSLGQGMAEAFF. The CDR3 DNA follows: TGTGCCAGCAGTTTGGGACAGGGAATGGCTGAAGCTTTCTTT.